Detailed here is one T cell receptor (beta chain). Its specificity is not known. This entry is derived from a study of T cell responses to AZD1222 COVID-19 vaccine. Study results and limitations: Most donors were white British and more were female, and clonal diversity was possibly underestimated.

Here immunoSEQ multiplex PCR was the method, and the copy in TCRdb shows in-frame clones only, minus some. This repertoire shows more than 150,000 clones, approximately 90% found once; its top ten account for around 5.8%. This CDR3 spans 14 amino acids. From germline, CDR1 is SGDLS and CDR2 YYNGEE. Trimming took 0 bases from V and 8 from J, leaving 13 bases between them. The specimen was peripheral blood, collected on day 0 of AZD1222 vaccination. This sequence originates from an adult in good health. This rearrangement joins TRBV9 to TRBJ2-3; D is possibly TRBD2 (5 bases). CDR3 sequence reads: CASSVESSETTQYF. Here the CDR3 DNA reads TGTGCCAGCAGCGTAGAGAGTAGCGAAACTACGCAGTATTTT.